The clone carrying this T cell receptor (beta chain) was observed at least ten times. TCRdb re-clonotyped the PCR reads via MiXCR. The top ten clones hold roughly 18% of a sample with more than 15,000 clones, around 17% of them seen once. These data come from a study of metastatic and nonmetastatic thyroid tumors. The wider study: For malignant and benign thyroid patients, tumor or nodule tissue and blood were the sources whose repertoires were compared.

The CDR3 spans 15 residues. Trimming cost V 3 bases and J 9 bases; bases outside gene matches: 7. In germline, CDR1 is KGHSH, CDR2 LQKENI. No patient had received any treatment before thyroid surgery. The chain couples TRBV18 to TRBJ1-6; 8 nucleotides match TRBD1. The sample taken for sequencing was blood. The receptor was derived from a male donor with papillary thyroid cancer or a benign thyroid nodule (not recorded which). Some clones in this sample may be carry-over from other donors' samples. The CDR3 DNA reads TGTGCCAGCTCACCCCGGGACAGGCTCCTTTCACCCCTCCACTTT. Its translation is CASSPRDRLLSPLHF.